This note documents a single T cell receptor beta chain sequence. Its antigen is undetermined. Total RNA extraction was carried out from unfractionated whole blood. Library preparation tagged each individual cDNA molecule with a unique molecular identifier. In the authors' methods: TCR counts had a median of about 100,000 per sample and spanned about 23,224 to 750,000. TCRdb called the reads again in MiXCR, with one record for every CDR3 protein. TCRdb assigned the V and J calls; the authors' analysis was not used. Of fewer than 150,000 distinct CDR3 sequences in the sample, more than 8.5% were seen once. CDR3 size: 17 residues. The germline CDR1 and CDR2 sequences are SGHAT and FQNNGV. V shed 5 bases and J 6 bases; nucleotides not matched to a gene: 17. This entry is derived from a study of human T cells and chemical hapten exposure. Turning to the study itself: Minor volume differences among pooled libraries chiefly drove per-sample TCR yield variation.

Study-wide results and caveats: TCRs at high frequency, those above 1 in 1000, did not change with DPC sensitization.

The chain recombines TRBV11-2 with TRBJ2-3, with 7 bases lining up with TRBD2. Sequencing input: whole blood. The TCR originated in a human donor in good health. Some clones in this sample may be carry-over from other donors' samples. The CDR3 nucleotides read TGTGCCAGCAGCCCCCCAGGCCTAGCGGTGGTTGGTGATACGCAGTATTTT. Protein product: CASSPPGLAVVGDTQYF.